Sequencing of this T cell receptor (beta chain) was carried out in a study of a mutant IDH1 vaccine in newly diagnosed glioma. The CDR3 totals 13 residues. Deletions cut 3 bases from V and 11 bases from J, with 14 bases between. The germline V gene has CDR1 SGHNT and CDR2 YYREEE (reference sequence). As regards this clone: Its target is unknown.

Time point described: week 47, end of study. The vaccine gave 300 ug of a 20-mer mutant IDH1 peptide subcutaneously per dose. Eight vaccine injections were given to patients in weeks 1, 3, 5, 7, 11, 15, 19 and 23. TCRdb's copy holds only in-frame clones and misses some; the assay was immunoSEQ multiplex PCR. The sample carries approximately 25,000 clones, approximately 81% recorded once. Here the sequenced sample was PBMCs, taken from a glioma patient whose treatment included an IDH1 peptide vaccine. The J gene is TRBJ2-2, the V gene TRBV5-4; tentatively, D is TRBD1 or TRBD2 (5 bases each). The sequence came from a man aged 40-49 years with glioma. CDR3 loop: CASSSPGAGELFF. The CDR3 DNA sequence: TGTGCCAGCAGCTCACCCGGGGCGGGCGAGCTGTTTTTT. Looking up the rest from reference TRBV5-4 and TRBJ2-2 gives the full variable domain: ETGVTQSPTHLIKTRGQQVTLRCSSQSGHNTVSWYQQALGQGPQFIFQYYREEENGRGNFPPRFSGLQFPNYSSELNVNALELDDSALYLCASSSPGAGELFFGEGSRLTVL.